The present TCR beta chain was sequenced within a study of early T cells in non-severe SARS-CoV-2 infection. About the study: RNA in bulk from unsorted whole blood was sequenced, and chains were unpaired. Overall study results and limits: Private and CD4 specificities were missed by VDJdb matching, skewed to anti-spike CD8.

Tagging with unique molecular identifiers was applied to individual cDNA molecules. Via MiXCR, TCRdb re-called the 5' RACE reads, giving one row per CDR3 protein. The table records approximately 60,000 distinct CDR3 sequences, roughly 9% of them present only once. Looked up from germline, CDR1 is LGHDT and CDR2 is YNNKEL (reference sequence). V shed 1 base, J shed 6 bases, and the junction held 11 bases outside the gene matches. CDR3 length: 17 residues. The sample holds many counts of this clonotype. Its antigen is not known. Sequenced here: whole blood, sampled at baseline. The rearrangement links TRBV3-1 to TRBJ1-2; 10 positions match TRBD1. The source is an adult who was a healthcare worker with PCR-confirmed SARS-CoV-2 infection or an uninfected control (not recorded which). CDR3 loop: CASSQADRSGTGDGYTF. The CDR3 DNA sequence: TGTGCCAGCAGCCAAGCAGATCGATCGGGGACAGGGGATGGCTACACCTTC.